This TCR beta chain was captured in a study of tumor-infiltrating lymphocytes in localized non-small cell lung cancer. Study in general: Patients included smokers and never-smokers with various histologies, some sampled after neoadjuvant chemotherapy.

TCRdb's table, derived via immunoSEQ multiplex PCR, lists solely in-frame clones and lacks some. The data hold roughly 7,200 clones, with over 50% observed a single time. Study-level results: IM1 and IM2 tumors showed no difference in T-cell fraction.

Germline CDR1 reads LGHNA; CDR2 reads YSLEER. Trimming stripped 0 bases from V and 4 bases from J, with 18 bases between. This CDR3 is built from 17 residues. Details on this clone: Its antigen is currently unknown.

V is TRBV4-3 and J is TRBJ1-2; possibly TRBD1 for D (5 bases). The specimen sequenced was lung tumor tissue. This TCR came from a human donor with non-small cell lung cancer. The CDR3 sequence: CASSQERYQGARYGYTF. CDR3 coding DNA: TGCGCCAGCAGCCAAGAGAGGTACCAGGGCGCGCGCTATGGCTACACCTTC.